The rows below give T cell receptor beta chains drawn from one sample of a study of T cell repertoires in cytomegalovirus infection. No antigen is known for these receptors. TCRdb reprocessed the reads via MiXCR and lists one record per CDR3 protein. Of a few hundred thousand distinct CDR3 sequences in the sample, approximately 35% were seen once. The material sequenced was cultured PBMCs, taken from culture after CMV antigen stimulation. The receptors stem from a human donor in good health (CMV status not recorded). Some clones in this sample may be carry-over from other donors' samples. The CDR3 runs from the conserved cysteine through the conserved F or W. The order of the fields is D gene, clone size, V gene, J gene, CDR3 DNA, CDR3 protein. The D gene is left open where the match is weak. Size values are once, few and many counts, or a class for expanded clones, and some rows have none.

>-|many|TRBV7-2|TRBJ2-5
TGTGCCAGCAGCTTCCAGGAGGGGGAAGAGACCCAGTACTTC
CASSFQEGEETQYF
>TRBD1|-|TRBV4-2|TRBJ2-4
TGTGCCAGCAGCCAGCAACAGGGGGAGTACGGGAACATTCAGTACTTC
CASSQQQGEYGNIQYF
>-|few|TRBV15|TRBJ2-1
TGTGCCACCAGCAGGGAGGAGGGGAATGAGCAGTTCTTC
CATSREEGNEQFF
>-|-|TRBV7-2|TRBJ2-2
TGTGCCAGCAGGCCGACGGGACTCGGAACGAACACCGGGGAGCTGTTTTTT
CASRPTGLGTNTGELFF
>TRBD1|many|TRBV7-6|TRBJ2-7
TGTGCCAGCAGATCCGGGACAGGGGGCAAGCAGTACTTC
CASRSGTGGKQYF
>TRBD1|many|TRBV7-6|TRBJ2-1
TGTGCCAGCAGCTCGAGGTATAGGGGACAGGGAAGCAGTGAGCAGTTCTTC
CASSSRYRGQGSSEQFF
>-|-|TRBV6-2/TRBV6-3|TRBJ2-1
TGTGCCAGCAGTCTTCTCGGGGGTAGCATGATGAATGAGCAGTTCTTC
CASSLLGGSMMNEQFF
>TRBD2|-|TRBV20-1|TRBJ2-1
TGCAGTGCTAGCAATGTCGGGACTAGCGACGATGAGCAGTTCTTC
CSASNVGTSDDEQFF
>TRBD2|-|TRBV20-1|TRBJ2-2
TGCAGTGCTAGAGTCGGGCGGGGGTACACCGGGGAGCTGTTTTTT
CSARVGRGYTGELFF
>-|-|TRBV6-5|TRBJ2-4
TGTGCCAGCAGCCGTGACAGACTAGCCAAAAACATTCAGTACTTC
CASSRDRLAKNIQYF
>-|few|TRBV4-3|TRBJ2-1
TGCGCCAGCAGCCAAGGGGTAGGGGGCTCCTACAATGAGCAGTTCTTC
CASSQGVGGSYNEQFF
>-|-|TRBV29-1|TRBJ2-3
TGCAGCGTTCTTCTTTGGAGGGATACGCAGTATTTT
CSVLLWRDTQYF
>-|few|TRBV28|TRBJ1-2
TGTGCCAGCAGCTCCGACGTTATCGGCTATGGCTACACCTTC
CASSSDVIGYGYTF
>TRBD1|-|TRBV14|TRBJ1-2
TGTGCCAGCAGCCAAGTGGACAGGAGTTATGGCTACACCTTC
CASSQVDRSYGYTF
>TRBD1|-|TRBV24-1|TRBJ2-5
TGTGCCACCAGTGATCGTTCAGGACAGGGGCAAGAGACCCAGTACTTC
CATSDRSGQGQETQYF
>-|few|TRBV27|TRBJ2-3
TGTGCCAGCAGAAAACGGGAAGTAGCGACCTCAGATACGCAGTATTTT
CASRKREVATSDTQYF
>-|-|TRBV20-1|TRBJ2-1
TGCAGTGCTAGATCGACAGCTAACAATGAGCAGTTCTTC
CSARSTANNEQFF
>-|-|TRBV28|TRBJ1-2
TGTGCCAGCACCCCGAGAAGGGGGGATGGCTACACCTTC
CASTPRRGDGYTF
>-|-|TRBV27|TRBJ2-3
TGTGCCAGCAGTTTATTTGGCGGGGACACAGATACGCAGTATTTT
CASSLFGGDTDTQYF
>TRBD1|-|TRBV12-3/TRBV12-4|TRBJ2-7
TGTGCCAGCAGATGGACAGGCTTTTCCTACGAGCAGTACTTC
CASRWTGFSYEQYF
>-|-|TRBV28|TRBJ2-7
TGTGCCAGCAGTCACCAACGGGGCGGTGGCTCCTACGAGCAGTACTTC
CASSHQRGGGSYEQYF
>TRBD1|-|TRBV7-9|TRBJ2-5
TGTGCCAGCAGCGCTAGGGACAGCCGAAAAGAGACCCAGTACTTC
CASSARDSRKETQYF
>-|once|TRBV4-1|TRBJ1-2
TGCGCCAGCAGCCCTAGGACGGATCCTAACTATGGCTACACCTTC
CASSPRTDPNYGYTF
>-|many|TRBV11-1|TRBJ1-1
TGTGCCAGCAGCTTAGCGGGAAGAGGAAACACTGAAGCTTTCTTT
CASSLAGRGNTEAFF
>-|-|TRBV4-1|TRBJ2-3
TGCGCCAGCAGCCAATTAGGCGGGACCACAGATACGCAGTATTTT
CASSQLGGTTDTQYF